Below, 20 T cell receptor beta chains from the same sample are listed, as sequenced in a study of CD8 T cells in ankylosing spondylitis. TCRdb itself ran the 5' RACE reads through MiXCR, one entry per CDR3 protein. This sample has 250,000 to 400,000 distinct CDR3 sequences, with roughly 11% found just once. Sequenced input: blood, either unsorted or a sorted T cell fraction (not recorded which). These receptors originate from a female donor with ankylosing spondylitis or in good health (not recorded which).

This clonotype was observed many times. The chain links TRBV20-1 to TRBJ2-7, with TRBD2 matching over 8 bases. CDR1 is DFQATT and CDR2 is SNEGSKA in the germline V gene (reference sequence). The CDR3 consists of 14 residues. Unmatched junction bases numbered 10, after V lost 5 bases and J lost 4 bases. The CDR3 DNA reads TGCAGTGCTCCTAATCGGGGGGGCCGATACGAGCAGTACTTC. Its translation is CSAPNRGGRYEQYF.

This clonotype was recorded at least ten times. This CDR3 reads CASSLEGQGNEQFF. Here the CDR3 DNA reads TGCGCCAGCAGCTTGGAGGGACAGGGCAATGAGCAGTTCTTC. The chain uses TRBV5-1 and TRBJ2-1; 9 bases agree with TRBD1. V dropped 0 bases and J dropped 6; count of bases not matched to a gene: 1. CDR3 length: 14 amino acids. Germline CDR1 reads SGHRS; CDR2 reads YFSETQ.

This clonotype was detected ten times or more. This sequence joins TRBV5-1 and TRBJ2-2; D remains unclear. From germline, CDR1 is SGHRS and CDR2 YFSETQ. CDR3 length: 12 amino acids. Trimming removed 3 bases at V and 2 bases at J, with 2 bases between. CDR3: CASSYNTGELFF. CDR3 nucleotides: TGCGCCAGCAGCTATAACACCGGGGAGCTGTTTTTT.

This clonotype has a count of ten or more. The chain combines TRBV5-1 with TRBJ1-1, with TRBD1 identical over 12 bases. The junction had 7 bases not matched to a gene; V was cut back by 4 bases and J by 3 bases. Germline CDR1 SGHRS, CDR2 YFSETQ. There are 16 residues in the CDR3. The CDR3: CASSSGTGGLDTEAFF. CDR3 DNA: TGCGCCAGCAGCAGTGGGACAGGGGGCTTGGACACTGAAGCTTTCTTT. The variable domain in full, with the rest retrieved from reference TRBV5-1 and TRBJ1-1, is KAGVTQTPRYLIKTRGQQVTLSCSPISGHRSVSWYQQTPGQGLQFLFEYFSETQRNKGNFPGRFSGRQFSNSRSEMNVSTLELGDSALYLCASSSGTGGLDTEAFFGQGTRLTVV.

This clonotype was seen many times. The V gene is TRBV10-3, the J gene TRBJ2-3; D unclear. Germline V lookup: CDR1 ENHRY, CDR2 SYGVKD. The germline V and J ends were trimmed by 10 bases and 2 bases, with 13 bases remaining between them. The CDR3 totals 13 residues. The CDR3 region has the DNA TGTGCCACCACTCCGGGTACCACAGATACGCAGTATTTT. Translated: CATTPGTTDTQYF.

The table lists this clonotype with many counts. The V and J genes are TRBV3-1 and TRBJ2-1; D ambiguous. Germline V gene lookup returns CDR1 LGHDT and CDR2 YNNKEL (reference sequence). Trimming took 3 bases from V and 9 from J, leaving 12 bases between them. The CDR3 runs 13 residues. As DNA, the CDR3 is TGTGCCAGCAGCCATCGGGTTAGTCCTGAGCAGTTCTTC. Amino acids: CASSHRVSPEQFF.

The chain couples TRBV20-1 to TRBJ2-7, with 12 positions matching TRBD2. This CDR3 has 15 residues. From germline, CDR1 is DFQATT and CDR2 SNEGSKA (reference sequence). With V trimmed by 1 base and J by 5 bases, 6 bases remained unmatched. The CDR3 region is CSARGLAGGPHEQYF. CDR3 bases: TGCAGTGCTAGAGGGCTAGCGGGAGGGCCCCACGAGCAGTACTTC.

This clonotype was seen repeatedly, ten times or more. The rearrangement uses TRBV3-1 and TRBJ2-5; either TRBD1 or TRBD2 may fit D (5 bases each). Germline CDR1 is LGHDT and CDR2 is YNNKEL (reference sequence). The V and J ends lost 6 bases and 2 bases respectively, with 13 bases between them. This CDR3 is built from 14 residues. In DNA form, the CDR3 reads TGTGCCAGCAGACCGGGACGGCCTCAAGAGACCCAGTACTTC. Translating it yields CASRPGRPQETQYF.

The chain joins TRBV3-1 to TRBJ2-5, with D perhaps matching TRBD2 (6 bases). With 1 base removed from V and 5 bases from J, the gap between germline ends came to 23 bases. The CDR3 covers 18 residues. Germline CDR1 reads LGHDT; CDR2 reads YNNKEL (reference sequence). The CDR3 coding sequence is TGTGCCAGCAGCCAAGGGCGGAGGGTAGCTCCCTTTGCCGAGACCCAGTACTTC. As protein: CASSQGRRVAPFAETQYF.

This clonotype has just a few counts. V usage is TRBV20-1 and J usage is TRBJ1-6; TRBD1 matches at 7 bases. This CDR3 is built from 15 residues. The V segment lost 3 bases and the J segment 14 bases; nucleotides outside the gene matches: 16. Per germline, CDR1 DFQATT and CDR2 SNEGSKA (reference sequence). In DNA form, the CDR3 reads TGCAGTGCTAGGATCGAGACAGGGAGCTTCTCGACCCTCCACTTT. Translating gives CSARIETGSFSTLHF.

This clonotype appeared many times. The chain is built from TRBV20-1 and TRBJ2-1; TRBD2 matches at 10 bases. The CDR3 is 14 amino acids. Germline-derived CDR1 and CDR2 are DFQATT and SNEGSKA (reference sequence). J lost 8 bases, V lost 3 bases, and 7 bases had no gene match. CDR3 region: CSAREREGLYEQFF. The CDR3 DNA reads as TGCAGTGCTAGGGAGCGGGAGGGACTCTATGAGCAGTTCTTC.

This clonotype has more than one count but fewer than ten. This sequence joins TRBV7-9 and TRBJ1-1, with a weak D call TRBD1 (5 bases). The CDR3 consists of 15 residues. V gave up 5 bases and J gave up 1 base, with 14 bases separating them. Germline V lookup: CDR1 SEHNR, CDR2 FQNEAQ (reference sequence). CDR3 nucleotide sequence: TGTGCCAGCAGCCCCAGACCGACAGAGAACACTGAAGCTTTCTTT. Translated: CASSPRPTENTEAFF. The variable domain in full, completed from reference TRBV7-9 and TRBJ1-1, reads DTGVSQNPRHKITKRGQNVTFRCDPISEHNRLYWYRQTLGQGPEFLTYFQNEAQLEKSRLLSDRFSAERPKGSFSTLEIQRTEQGDSAMYLCASSPRPTENTEAFFGQGTRLTVV.

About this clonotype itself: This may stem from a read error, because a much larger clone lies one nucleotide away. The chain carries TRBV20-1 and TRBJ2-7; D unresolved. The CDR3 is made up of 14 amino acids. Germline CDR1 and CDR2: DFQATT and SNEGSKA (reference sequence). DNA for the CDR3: TGCAGTGCTAGAGCCCATTCAAGAGCCTACGAGCAGTCCTTC. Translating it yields CSARAHSRAYEQSF.

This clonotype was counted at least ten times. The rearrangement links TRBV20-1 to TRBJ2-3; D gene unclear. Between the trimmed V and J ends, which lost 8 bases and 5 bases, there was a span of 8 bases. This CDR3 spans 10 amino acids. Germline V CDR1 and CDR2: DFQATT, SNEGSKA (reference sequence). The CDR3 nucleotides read TGCAGTCCTTTCAGAGATACGCAGTATTTT. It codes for CSPFRDTQYF.

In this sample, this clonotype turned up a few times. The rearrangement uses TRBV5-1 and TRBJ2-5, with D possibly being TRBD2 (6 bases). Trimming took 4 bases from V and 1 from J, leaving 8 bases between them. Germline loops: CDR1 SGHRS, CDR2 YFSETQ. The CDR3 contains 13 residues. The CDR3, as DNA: TGCGCCAGCAGCGCCGGGAGCCAAGAGACCCAGTACTTC. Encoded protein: CASSAGSQETQYF.

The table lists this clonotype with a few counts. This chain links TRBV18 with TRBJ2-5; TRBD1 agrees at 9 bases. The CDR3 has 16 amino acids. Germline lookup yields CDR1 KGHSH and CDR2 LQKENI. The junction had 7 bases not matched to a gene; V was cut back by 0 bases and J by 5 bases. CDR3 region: CASSPPDRGRMETQYF. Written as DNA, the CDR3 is TGTGCCAGCTCACCACCGGACAGGGGAAGGATGGAGACCCAGTACTTC.

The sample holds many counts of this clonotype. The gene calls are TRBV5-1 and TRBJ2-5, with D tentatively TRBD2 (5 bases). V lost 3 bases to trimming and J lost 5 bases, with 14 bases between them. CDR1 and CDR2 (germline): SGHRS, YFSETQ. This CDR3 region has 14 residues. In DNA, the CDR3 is TGCGCCAGCAGCTCTGGAGAGGGCTTGGAGACCCAGTACTTC. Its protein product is CASSSGEGLETQYF.

In nucleotides, the CDR3 is TGTGCCAGCAGTGAACAGGGGGGGTCCTATGGCTACACCTTC. Translated: CASSEQGGSYGYTF. The V call is TRBV2, the J call TRBJ1-2; 7 bases are shared with TRBD1. From germline, CDR1 is SNHLY and CDR2 FYNNEI. The V gene end was trimmed by 2 bases and the J gene end by 4 bases; junction bases not matched to a gene: 4. The CDR3 spans 14 residues.

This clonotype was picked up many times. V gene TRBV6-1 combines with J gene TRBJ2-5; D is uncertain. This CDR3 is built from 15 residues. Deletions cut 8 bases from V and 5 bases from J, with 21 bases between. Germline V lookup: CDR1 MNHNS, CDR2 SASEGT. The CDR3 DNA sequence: TGTGCCAGCCGAACCTCAATCCCTATCGGGGAGACCCAGTACTTC. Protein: CASRTSIPIGETQYF.

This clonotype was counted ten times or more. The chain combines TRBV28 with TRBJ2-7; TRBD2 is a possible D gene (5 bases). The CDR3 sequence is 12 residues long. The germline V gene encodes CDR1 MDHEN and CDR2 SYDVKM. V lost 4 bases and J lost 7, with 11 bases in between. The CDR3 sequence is CASSYPGREQYF. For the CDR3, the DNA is TGTGCCAGCAGTTACCCGGGAAGAGAGCAGTACTTC.